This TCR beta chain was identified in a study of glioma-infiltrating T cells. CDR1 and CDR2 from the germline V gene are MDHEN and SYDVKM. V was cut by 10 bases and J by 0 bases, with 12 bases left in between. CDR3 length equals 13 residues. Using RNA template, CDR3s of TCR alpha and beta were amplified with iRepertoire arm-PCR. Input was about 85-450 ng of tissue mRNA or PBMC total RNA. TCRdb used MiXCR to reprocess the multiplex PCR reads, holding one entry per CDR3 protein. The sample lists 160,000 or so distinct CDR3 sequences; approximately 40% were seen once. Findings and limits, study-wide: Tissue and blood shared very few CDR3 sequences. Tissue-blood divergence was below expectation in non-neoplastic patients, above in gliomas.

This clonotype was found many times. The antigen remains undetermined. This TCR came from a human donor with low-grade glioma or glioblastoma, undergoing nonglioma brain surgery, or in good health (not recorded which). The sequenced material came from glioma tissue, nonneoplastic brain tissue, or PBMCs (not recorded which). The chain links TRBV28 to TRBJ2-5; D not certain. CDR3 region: CAIASRYQETQYF. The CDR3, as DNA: TGTGCCATTGCCAGCCGGTACCAAGAGACCCAGTACTTC. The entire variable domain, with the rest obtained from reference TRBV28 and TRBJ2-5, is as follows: DVKVTQSSRYLVKRTGEKVFLECVQDMDHENMFWYRQDPGLGLRLIYFSYDVKMKEKGDIPEGYSVSREKKERFSLILESASTNQTSMYLCAIASRYQETQYFGPGTRLLVL.